The 32 T cell receptor beta chains reported below all come from one sample, sequenced in a study of CD8+CD57+ T cells in acquired aplastic anemia (dated by TCRdb to between 2017 and 2018). Flow cytometry had shown CD8+CD57+ cell expansion in the patients selected for sequencing. TCRdb shows the sequencer as Illumina HiSeq 2000. Genomic DNA served as template for TCR beta VDJ combination and CDR3 sequence profiling. TCRdb trimmed public reads at Q25 via fastp, called clones via MiXCR and kept in-frame beta chains. Each CDR3 protein gets just one entry, which takes the most common genes and DNA from the rows behind it. This sample holds some 170,000 distinct CDR3 sequences; more than 60% were observed only once. Under 45% of the sample belongs to the ten largest clones. The sample comprised sorted CD4+, CD8+, or CD8+CD57+ T cells (not recorded which) from PBMCs. The origin of the receptors is a human donor with aplastic anemia.

V usage is TRBV20-1 and J usage is TRBJ1-1; D perhaps matches TRBD1 (6 bases). Trimming took off 6 bases at V and 3 bases at J, with 32 bases between the two ends. Germline lookup yields CDR1 DFQATT and CDR2 SNEGSKA (reference sequence). The CDR3 totals 19 residues. DNA for the CDR3: TGCAGTGCAGAGGAACATAGGGCCTCGGGGGGCGTAAGGTACACTGAAGCTTTCTTT. Translation gives CSAEEHRASGGVRYTEAFF.

J is TRBJ2-7 and V is TRBV20-1; tentatively, D is TRBD2 (6 bases). V lost 4 bases, J lost 5 bases, and 15 bases lay in between. This CDR3 has 13 amino acids. The germline V gene encodes CDR1 DFQATT and CDR2 SNEGSKA (reference sequence). Here the CDR3 DNA reads TGCAGTGCTATGGGTGGAGGGAGCGACGAGCAGTACTTC. Translated: CSAMGGGSDEQYF.

This clonotype was seen at least ten times. The chain combines TRBV7-9 with TRBJ2-6, with D maybe TRBD1 (5 bases). V was cut by 5 bases and J by 4 bases, with 15 bases left in between. This CDR3 contains 16 residues. CDR1 is SEHNR and CDR2 is FQNEAQ in the germline V gene (reference sequence). This CDR3 reads CASSMTETLGANVLTF. In DNA form, the CDR3 reads TGTGCCAGCAGCATGACAGAGACTCTGGGGGCCAACGTCCTGACTTTC.

There are many counts of this clonotype. This chain links TRBV3-1 with TRBJ2-1; 15 nucleotides agree with TRBD2. Per the germline V gene, CDR1 is LGHDT and CDR2 is YNNKEL (reference sequence). The CDR3 totals 16 residues. V gave up 6 bases and J gave up 5 bases; unmatched junction bases: 5. The chain's CDR3 is CASRWGLAGGDNEQFF. CDR3 nucleotide sequence: TGTGCCAGCAGATGGGGACTAGCGGGGGGAGACAATGAGCAGTTCTTC.

The genes are TRBV2 and TRBJ1-2; 7 bases align to TRBD1. There are 22 residues in the CDR3. Germline V gives CDR1 SNHLY, CDR2 FYNNEI. Trimming took 0 bases from V and 2 from J; bases not matched to a gene: 24. The CDR3 protein is CASSEARLVEIPTGWGNYGYTF. The CDR3 DNA sequence: TGTGCCAGCAGTGAAGCGCGTTTAGTCGAAATTCCGACAGGGTGGGGAAACTATGGCTACACCTTC.

A single count supports this clonotype. The V call is TRBV7-9, the J call TRBJ2-3, with D perhaps being TRBD1 or TRBD2 (7 bases each). V dropped 11 bases and J dropped 0 bases, with 15 bases sitting between them. Germline values: CDR1 SEHNR, CDR2 FQNEAQ (reference sequence). CDR3 length equals 14 residues. CDR3 DNA sequence: TGTGCCGGGCAGGGGGGGGGGAGCACAGATACGCAGTATTTT. Encoded protein: CAGQGGGSTDTQYF.

Details on this clonotype: A clone one base away is much larger, so this may be a read error. The chain uses TRBV7-9 and TRBJ1-1, with 7 bases lining up with TRBD1. CDR3 length equals 17 residues. In germline, CDR1 is SEHNR, CDR2 FQNEAQ (reference sequence). CDR3 region: CACSLYPRQGSDTEAFF. Written as DNA, the CDR3 is TGTGCCTGCAGCTTATATCCGAGACAGGGTTCGGACACTGAAGCTTTCTTT.

This clonotype was recorded many times. This chain joins TRBV7-9 and TRBJ2-1, with a possible D match to TRBD1 (7 bases). Germline V gene sequence: CDR1 SEHNR, CDR2 FQNEAQ (reference sequence). The V end was cut by 0 bases, the J end by 3 bases, with 15 bases between. The CDR3 has 17 amino acids. The CDR3 DNA sequence: TGTGCCAGCAGCTTAGCGGAGGGGGCCTATCTCTACAATGAGCAGTTCTTC. This codes for CASSLAEGAYLYNEQFF.

This clonotype was detected once. The chain uses TRBV5-4 and TRBJ2-7, with 10 bases matching TRBD1. The junction had 9 bases not matched to a gene; V was cut back by 2 bases and J by 7 bases. The CDR3 contains 15 residues. Germline CDR1 reads SGHNT; CDR2 reads YYREEE (reference sequence). The CDR3 is CASSFADRGTGEQYF. In DNA form, the CDR3 reads TGTGCCAGCAGCTTTGCGGACAGGGGGACCGGGGAGCAGTACTTC.

This clonotype was seen at least ten times. The gene calls are TRBV4-1 and TRBJ1-2; no clear D. Germline CDR1 MGHRA, CDR2 YSYEKL. V lost 8 bases, J lost 0 bases, and 19 bases lay in between. This CDR3 is 16 amino acids long. The CDR3 coding sequence is TGCGCCAGCCGCCCGCGGACTTCAACACCTAACTATGGCTACACCTTC. Encoded protein: CASRPRTSTPNYGYTF.

The rearrangement joins TRBV6-1 to TRBJ1-2, with 7 bases identical to TRBD1. Trimming at V came to 7 bases and at J to 2 bases, leaving 4 bases not matched to a gene. CDR1 and CDR2 from the germline V gene are MNHNS and SASEGT. This CDR3 is built from 13 residues. CDR3 region: CASTKDRNYGYTF. The CDR3 nucleotides read TGTGCCAGCACTAAGGACAGGAACTATGGCTACACCTTC.

The rearrangement links TRBV10-3 to TRBJ1-2, with 9 bases aligning to TRBD1. J was trimmed by 0 bases and V by 7 bases; bases with no gene match: 6. This CDR3 spans 15 amino acids. The V gene's germline CDR1 is ENHRY and CDR2 SYGVKD. CDR3 in amino acids: CAIMTGGTANYGYTF. The CDR3 DNA reads TGTGCCATCATGACAGGGGGAACCGCTAACTATGGCTACACCTTC.

J is TRBJ1-2 and V is TRBV24-1, with 7 bases fitting TRBD1. The CDR3 has 16 residues. The germline CDR1 and CDR2 sequences are KGHDR and SFDVKD. V lost 2 bases to trimming and J lost 1 base; unmatched junction nucleotides: 6. The CDR3 DNA is TGTGCCACCAGTGATTCGAGGACAGGTGATAACTATGGCTACACCTTC. Amino acid sequence: CATSDSRTGDNYGYTF.

The chain carries TRBV19 and TRBJ1-5, with a tentative D call TRBD1 (6 bases). Germline CDR1 is LNHDA and CDR2 is SQIVND (reference sequence). V lost 3 bases, J lost 4 bases, and 13 bases lay in between. CDR3 size: 15 residues. The CDR3 bases are TGTGCCAGTAGTATCTACAGGGAGGCTAATCAGCCCCAGCATTTT. This gives the protein CASSIYREANQPQHF.

The chain joins TRBV20-1 to TRBJ1-5, with D hard to call. CDR3 length: 14 residues. V was shortened by 5 bases and J by 10 bases, with 21 bases between the two germline ends. Per the germline V gene, CDR1 is DFQATT and CDR2 is SNEGSKA (reference sequence). Written as DNA, the CDR3 is TGCAGTGCTGGACCCAGGACCGTAGGATTTCCCCAGCATTTT. Its translation is CSAGPRTVGFPQHF.

This clonotype showed up just once. The chain is built from TRBV4-2 and TRBJ2-7, with a tentative D call TRBD2 (7 bases). The CDR3 extends over 16 amino acids. In germline, CDR1 is LGHNA, CDR2 YNFKEQ. V was clipped by 0 bases and J by 7 bases, with 19 bases between them. The CDR3 sequence is CASSQEVGGRGREQYF. CDR3 bases: TGTGCCAGCAGCCAAGAAGTCGGGGGGAGGGGGAGAGAGCAGTACTTC.

The J gene is TRBJ2-1, the V gene TRBV2; a weak D match, TRBD2 (6 bases). Trimming removed 1 base at V and 3 bases at J, with 13 bases between. Germline CDR1 reads SNHLY; CDR2 reads FYNNEI. This CDR3 comprises 16 residues. CDR3: CASSEVADNYYNEQFF. Here the CDR3 DNA reads TGTGCCAGCAGTGAAGTAGCGGACAACTACTACAATGAGCAGTTCTTC.

The table lists this clonotype with a count of one. The rearrangement joins TRBV2 to TRBJ1-4; D remains ambiguous. CDR1 is SNHLY and CDR2 is FYNNEI in the germline V gene. V lost 7 bases to trimming and J lost 2 bases, with 20 bases between them. The CDR3 extends over 17 amino acids. The CDR3 here is CASTRSATPSTNEKLFF. CDR3 sequence (DNA): TGTGCCAGCACCCGGTCGGCAACTCCATCCACTAATGAAAAACTGTTTTTT.

In DNA, the CDR3 is TGCAGTGCTTGGACCAGCGAAGAGACCCAGTACTTC. It yields the protein CSAWTSEETQYF. The chain links TRBV20-1 to TRBJ2-5; no clear D. This CDR3 region has 12 residues. Germline V gives CDR1 DFQATT, CDR2 SNEGSKA (reference sequence). Trimming pared 5 bases from V and 3 bases from J, leaving 10 bases between.

The chain joins TRBV24-1 to TRBJ2-1; no firm D call. CDR3 length: 16 residues. The V end lost 12 bases, the J end lost 5 bases, and 25 bases lay between the germline ends. Germline V lookup: CDR1 KGHDR, CDR2 SFDVKD. The CDR3 loop is CAPYFPGDVGNNEQFF. The CDR3 nucleotides read TGTGCCCCCTATTTTCCCGGTGACGTAGGGAACAATGAGCAGTTCTTC.

J is TRBJ2-6 and V is TRBV25-1, with a possible D match to TRBD1 (5 bases). CDR1 is MGHDK and CDR2 is SYGVNS in the germline V gene. The CDR3 covers 17 residues. V gave up 6 bases and J gave up 0 bases, with 15 bases separating them. In DNA, the CDR3 is TGTGCCAGCAGCTCTTATAACAGGAACTCTGGGGCCAACGTCCTGACTTTC. Translated: CASSSYNRNSGANVLTF. The full variable domain, with the rest looked up from reference TRBV25-1 and TRBJ2-6, is EADIYQTPRYLVIGTGKKITLECSQTMGHDKMYWYQQDPGMELHLIHYSYGVNSTEKGDLSSESTVSRIRTEHFPLTLESARPSHTSQYLCASSSYNRNSGANVLTFGAGSRLTVL.

V is TRBV10-3 and J is TRBJ2-2; TRBD2 matches 9 bases. This CDR3 spans 14 amino acids. Per the germline V gene, CDR1 is ENHRY and CDR2 is SYGVKD. The V gene end was trimmed by 4 bases and the J gene end by 5 bases; junction bases not matched to a gene: 2. CDR3 residues: CAISGLAGTGELFF. In DNA form, the CDR3 reads TGTGCCATCAGTGGGCTAGCGGGGACCGGGGAGCTGTTTTTT.

This clonotype was counted many times. The chain couples TRBV27 to TRBJ2-7; D unclear. Germline V gene sequence: CDR1 MNHEY, CDR2 SMNVEV (reference sequence). Trimming shortened V by 4 bases and J by 1 base, and 11 bases separated the two germline ends. The CDR3 contains 14 residues. In DNA, the CDR3 is TGTGCCAGCAGTTCTCCAGGACGGTCCTACGAGCAGTACTTC. It translates to CASSSPGRSYEQYF.

A remark on this clonotype: One junction end does not reproduce the germline sequence, and a read error may be involved. The chain links TRBV2 to TRBJ2-2, with D perhaps TRBD1 (6 bases). CDR1 and CDR2 (germline): SNHLY, FYNNEI. The CDR3 is 13 residues long. The CDR3 reads CASIIRGTGELLF. DNA for the CDR3: TGTGCCAGCATCATCAGGGGCACCGGGGAGTTGCTTTTT.

A note on this clonotype: Possible read error: a much larger clone is one base away. This chain uses TRBV5-6 with TRBJ2-3; the D gene is possibly TRBD1 (5 bases). The CDR3 runs 15 residues. Germline V lookup: CDR1 SGHDT, CDR2 YYEEEE. The CDR3 DNA sequence: TGTGCCAACAGCTTCCGGACACATATCACAGATGCGCAGTATTTT. It codes for CANSFRTHITDAQYF.

Written as DNA, the CDR3 is TGCAGCGTTGCCCCGACAGGGACAAACACTGAAGCTTTCTTT. Translating gives CSVAPTGTNTEAFF. The chain carries TRBV29-1 and TRBJ1-1; 7 bases are shared with TRBD1. The CDR3 runs to 14 residues. Looked up from germline, CDR1 is SQVTM and CDR2 is ANQGSEA. Trimming cost V 4 bases and J 2 bases; bases outside gene matches: 7.

J is TRBJ2-2 and V is TRBV7-3, with 7 bases fitting TRBD2. This CDR3 has 14 amino acids. With V trimmed by 5 bases and J by 5 bases, 5 bases remained unmatched. Germline V gene data show CDR1 as SGHTA and CDR2 as FQGTGA. Written as DNA, the CDR3 is TGTGCCAGCAGCCCGACGGGGGGTACCGGGGAGCTGTTTTTT. Translation: CASSPTGGTGELFF.

The chain carries TRBV7-8 and TRBJ2-7; 15 bases align to TRBD2. Per germline, CDR1 SGHVS and CDR2 FQNEAQ. V lost 5 bases to trimming and J lost 0 bases; unmatched junction nucleotides: 5. This CDR3 has 17 amino acids. CDR3 DNA sequence: TGTGCCAGCAGCGAGGGACTAGCGGGGGGCTTCTCCTACGAGCAGTACTTC. It specifies CASSEGLAGGFSYEQYF.

This clonotype was seen at least ten times. The gene calls are TRBV27 and TRBJ2-7; possibly TRBD1 for D (6 bases). Trimming removed 5 bases at V and 3 bases at J, with 11 bases between. Germline-derived CDR1 and CDR2 are MNHEY and SMNVEV (reference sequence). The CDR3 sequence is 13 residues long. CDR3 protein: CASSPGQFYEQYF. The DNA of the CDR3 is TGTGCCAGCAGTCCCGGACAGTTCTACGAGCAGTACTTC.

The rearrangement joins TRBV11-2 to TRBJ1-2; no definite D call. The CDR3 covers 14 residues. Trimming removed 1 base from V and 13 bases from J, with 19 bases in between. In germline, CDR1 is SGHAT, CDR2 FQNNGV. The chain's CDR3 is CASSLVPSVMRATF. The CDR3, as DNA: TGTGCCAGCAGCTTAGTTCCGTCAGTAATGAGGGCCACCTTC.

The chain carries TRBV5-1 and TRBJ2-7; the D gene is possibly TRBD2 (5 bases). CDR1 and CDR2 (germline): SGHRS, YFSETQ. This CDR3 contains 11 residues. Trimming left V 5 bases short and J 4 bases short, with 7 bases between. CDR3 DNA sequence: TGCGCCAGCAGGGAGGAGTACGAGCAGTACTTC. Translation: CASREEYEQYF.

This clonotype was seen ten or more times. A junction boundary mismatches the germline segment, possibly from a read error. The V call is TRBV5-1, the J call TRBJ2-2; tentative D call: TRBD2 (6 bases). The germline CDR1 and CDR2 sequences are SGHRS and YFSETQ. This CDR3 has 14 residues. CDR3 sequence reads: CASSLYTNTGGLFF. The CDR3 nucleotides read TGCGCCAGCAGCTTGTACACGAACACCGGGGGGCTGTTTTTT.